The next 23 T cell receptor beta chains were all read from a single sample in a study of blood T cell repertoires in COVID-19. The method was immunoSEQ multiplex PCR; TCRdb's version includes in-frame clones alone and lacks a portion of them. The table includes some 150,000 clones, around 81% detected once. Sequenced: peripheral blood. The receptors stem from a woman aged 40 to 50 with active or convalescent COVID-19.

The CDR3 DNA sequence: TGTGCCAGCTCACCCCGAGGAGCGGGGGTGTCCTACGAGCAGTACTTC. Translating it yields CASSPRGAGVSYEQYF. The rearrangement uses TRBV18 and TRBJ2-7, with 8 nucleotides matching TRBD2. The CDR3 has 16 amino acids. The V gene end was trimmed by 3 bases and the J gene end by 1 base; junction bases not matched to a gene: 8. CDR1 KGHSH and CDR2 LQKENI come from the germline V gene. Drawing the rest from reference TRBV18 and TRBJ2-7, the complete variable domain is NAGVMQNPRHLVRRRGQEARLRCSPMKGHSHVYWYRQLPEEGLKFMVYLQKENIIDESGMPKERFSAEFPKEGPSILRIQQVVRGDSAAYFCASSPRGAGVSYEQYFGPGTRLTVT.

This sequence joins TRBV5-5 and TRBJ2-2, with D hard to call. Germline values: CDR1 SGHKS, CDR2 YYEKEE (reference sequence). V was cut by 1 base and J by 0 bases, with 10 bases left in between. The CDR3 totals 16 residues. CDR3: CASSLRQATNTGELFF. Here the CDR3 DNA reads TGTGCCAGCAGCTTGAGGCAGGCCACGAACACCGGGGAGCTGTTTTTT.

This clone was counted once. The chain uses TRBV27 and TRBJ2-1, with 7 bases aligning to TRBD2. Germline trimming cut 3 bases from V and 3 bases from J; bases unmatched to any gene: 2. The CDR3 sequence is 14 residues long. Germline CDR1 is MNHEY and CDR2 is SMNVEV (reference sequence). Here the CDR3 reads CASSFSSGYNEQFF. In DNA form, the CDR3 reads TGTGCCAGCAGTTTTTCTAGCGGCTACAATGAGCAGTTCTTC.

The gene calls are TRBV27 and TRBJ2-3, with 9 bases aligning to TRBD1. The junction had 3 bases not matched to a gene; V was cut back by 0 bases and J by 11 bases. The CDR3 runs 13 residues. From germline, CDR1 is MNHEY and CDR2 SMNVEV (reference sequence). The CDR3 DNA reads TGTGCCAGCAGTTTATCCCGGGACAGGGTGCAGTATTTT. This codes for CASSLSRDRVQYF.

This clone was picked up a small number of times. The V gene is TRBV15, the J gene TRBJ1-5; 10 bases align to TRBD1. The ends lost 3 bases at V and 6 bases at J; junction bases unmatched: 8. This CDR3 has 16 residues. Germline V gene lookup returns CDR1 LNHNV and CDR2 YYDKDF (reference sequence). The CDR3 sequence is CATSRPGQGESQPQHF. The CDR3 DNA reads as TGTGCCACCAGCAGGCCCGGACAGGGGGAAAGTCAGCCCCAGCATTTT.

The genes are TRBV2 and TRBJ1-1; D is undetermined. The germline V gene has CDR1 SNHLY and CDR2 FYNNEI. This CDR3 contains 12 residues. Trimming cost V 11 bases and J 8 bases, with 18 bases left between them. The CDR3 loop is CAVTYRVVEAFF. CDR3 bases: TGTGCCGTCACGTACAGAGTCGTAGAAGCTTTCTTT.

This clone came up a few times. This chain uses TRBV4-2 with TRBJ1-3; 9 bases are shared with TRBD1. The CDR3 loop spans 17 amino acids. Germline V gives CDR1 LGHNA, CDR2 YNFKEQ. J lost 2 bases, V lost 0 bases, and 5 bases had no gene match. The CDR3 DNA reads as TGTGCCAGCAGCCAAGACCCCGGGACAGGGCCTGGAAACACCATATATTTT. This translates into CASSQDPGTGPGNTIYF.

CDR3 protein: CASSPPNRGSLSNYGYTF. The CDR3 DNA sequence: TGTGCCAGCTCACCACCGAACAGGGGGTCTCTTTCTAACTATGGCTACACCTTC. The gene calls are TRBV18 and TRBJ1-2; 8 bases fit TRBD1. The CDR3 runs 18 residues. CDR1 KGHSH and CDR2 LQKENI come from the germline V gene. The trim removed 0 bases at V and 0 bases at J, leaving 9 bases unmatched.

This clone was detected only once. The gene calls are TRBV2 and TRBJ1-5; maybe TRBD1 (5 bases). From germline, CDR1 is SNHLY and CDR2 FYNNEI. V lost 5 bases and J lost 4, with 15 bases in between. This CDR3 is 15 amino acids long. CDR3 in DNA: TGTGCCAGCAGTTGGGGCTTCGGGGGGAATCAGCCCCAGCATTTT. This sequence encodes CASSWGFGGNQPQHF.

This chain links TRBV11-2 with TRBJ1-4; tentative D call: TRBD1 (5 bases). V lost 2 bases, J lost 0 bases, and 16 bases lay in between. The length of the CDR3 is 18 residues. Germline CDR1 reads SGHAT; CDR2 reads FQNNGV. CDR3 sequence (DNA): TGTGCCAGCAGCTTATCATCCCAGGGCCTCACAACTAATGAAAAACTGTTTTTT. Translation gives CASSLSSQGLTTNEKLFF. Supplemented by reference TRBV11-2 and TRBJ1-4, the full variable domain reads EAGVAQSPRYKIIEKRQSVAFWCNPISGHATLYWYQQILGQGPKLLIQFQNNGVVDDSQLPKDRFSAERLKGVDSTLKIQPAKLEDSAVYLCASSLSSQGLTTNEKLFFGSGTQLSVL.

The sample holds one count of this clone. The gene calls are TRBV5-6 and TRBJ2-5, with 13 bases lining up with TRBD2. The CDR3 covers 15 residues. Germline CDR1 SGHDT, CDR2 YYEEEE. V dropped 1 base and J dropped 5; count of bases not matched to a gene: 2. The CDR3 DNA follows: TGTGCCAGCAGCTTGACTAGCGGGGGGGTGGAGACCCAGTACTTC. Protein: CASSLTSGGVETQYF.

The chain combines TRBV30 with TRBJ1-4; a possible D gene is TRBD1 (5 bases). Trimming cost V 0 bases and J 8 bases, with 13 bases left between them. The CDR3 length is 14 residues. Germline CDR1 is GTSNPN and CDR2 is SVGIG (reference sequence). CDR3 loop: CAWSVGGDLEKLFF. The DNA for the CDR3 is TGTGCCTGGAGTGTGGGGGGTGATCTCGAAAAACTGTTTTTT.

The J gene is TRBJ1-6, the V gene TRBV11-3; D uncertain. Germline values: CDR1 SGHNT, CDR2 YENEEA. The CDR3 totals 13 residues. Trimming removed 8 bases from V and 4 bases from J, with 9 bases in between. The CDR3 DNA reads as TGTGCCAGCTCCGCGGAGTATAATTCACCCCTCCACTTT. Translation gives CASSAEYNSPLHF.

This clone was found a few times. The chain is built from TRBV28 and TRBJ2-7; the D gene is possibly TRBD1 (6 bases). CDR3 length equals 13 residues. Germline V gene data show CDR1 as MDHEN and CDR2 as SYDVKM. Trimming removed 5 bases at V and 3 bases at J, with 11 bases between. The CDR3 here is CASSPETGYEQYF. In DNA, the CDR3 is TGTGCCAGCAGTCCGGAGACAGGCTACGAGCAGTACTTC.

The chain combines TRBV18 with TRBJ1-1; no reliable D call. V lost 5 bases and J lost 1, with 14 bases in between. In germline, CDR1 is KGHSH, CDR2 LQKENI. The CDR3 is 15 amino acids. CDR3 sequence: CASSSLPRANTEAFF. In nucleotides, the CDR3 is TGTGCCAGCTCATCTCTTCCGCGGGCGAACACTGAAGCTTTCTTT.

V and J are TRBV27 and TRBJ2-7; D call uncertain. Trimming took 7 bases from V and 3 from J, leaving 13 bases between them. Germline-derived CDR1 and CDR2 are MNHEY and SMNVEV (reference sequence). The CDR3 consists of 13 residues. The CDR3 protein is CASNNDISYEQYF. In DNA form, the CDR3 reads TGTGCCAGCAATAATGACATTAGCTACGAGCAGTACTTC.

V usage is TRBV29-1 and J usage is TRBJ1-1; 8 bases fit TRBD1. Germline CDR1 reads SQVTM; CDR2 reads ANQGSEA. This CDR3 has 16 residues. V shed 5 bases and J 1 base; nucleotides not matched to a gene: 12. The CDR3 DNA follows: TGCAGCGTTCGGGGAGTATCGACAGGGGAGAACACTGAAGCTTTCTTT. The encoded protein is CSVRGVSTGENTEAFF. The variable domain in full, completed from reference TRBV29-1 and TRBJ1-1, reads SAVISQKPSRDICQRGTSLTIQCQVDSQVTMMFWYRQQPGQSLTLIATANQGSEATYESGFVIDKFPISRPNLTFSTLTVSNMSPEDSSIYLCSVRGVSTGENTEAFFGQGTRLTVV.

V and J are TRBV19 and TRBJ2-7; 7 bases align to TRBD2. V trimming: 2 bases; J trimming: 6 bases; junction bases outside the gene matches: 10. The CDR3 extends over 15 amino acids. Germline CDR1 is LNHDA and CDR2 is SQIVND (reference sequence). The CDR3 region is CASSIPSSGTVEQYF. The DNA for the CDR3 is TGTGCCAGTAGTATACCCAGCAGCGGGACGGTCGAGCAGTACTTC.

The genes are TRBV27 and TRBJ1-3; a possible D gene is TRBD1 (5 bases). Per the germline V gene, CDR1 is MNHEY and CDR2 is SMNVEV (reference sequence). Trimming removed 5 bases from V and 0 bases from J, with 17 bases in between. The CDR3 sequence is 17 residues long. Written as DNA, the CDR3 is TGTGCCAGCAGTCCGCGGGACGAGGGTAACTCTGGAAACACCATATATTTT. Amino acid sequence: CASSPRDEGNSGNTIYF.

This clone is a singleton in its sample. The gene calls are TRBV25-1 and TRBJ2-2; 7 nucleotides agree with TRBD1. V shed 1 base and J 5 bases; nucleotides not matched to a gene: 4. CDR3 length: 15 amino acids. CDR1 and CDR2 (germline): MGHDK, SYGVNS. CDR3 DNA sequence: TGTGCCAGCAGTGAATTCTTACAGGGGACCGGGGAGCTGTTTTTT. Translating it yields CASSEFLQGTGELFF.

The J gene is TRBJ2-3, the V gene TRBV7-2, with D uncertain. The CDR3 covers 15 residues. Germline V CDR1 and CDR2: SGHTA, FQGNSA. The germline V and J ends were trimmed by 4 bases and 6 bases, with 17 bases remaining between them. As DNA, the CDR3 is TGTGCCAGCAGCTCTACGCCGGGTCTTCGGGATACGCAGTATTTT. Its translation: CASSSTPGLRDTQYF.

DNA of the CDR3: TGTGCCAGCAGCGTAGTACTCCGACAGACCTACGAGCAGTACTTC. It yields the protein CASSVVLRQTYEQYF. The chain links TRBV9 to TRBJ2-7; possibly TRBD1 for D (5 bases). This CDR3 contains 15 residues. Trimming shortened V by 0 bases and J by 2 bases, and 12 bases separated the two germline ends. Germline CDR1 SGDLS, CDR2 YYNGEE.

A note on this clone: At one of its ends the junction is not consistent with the germline gene, which may arise from a read error. The chain uses TRBV28 and TRBJ2-7; 7 bases match TRBD1. The germline CDR1 and CDR2 sequences are MDHEN and SYDVKM. This CDR3 is 12 amino acids long. CDR3 residues: CASSSLTDRSCF. The CDR3 DNA is TGTGCCAGCAGTTCTCTCACGGACAGGTCGTGCTTC.